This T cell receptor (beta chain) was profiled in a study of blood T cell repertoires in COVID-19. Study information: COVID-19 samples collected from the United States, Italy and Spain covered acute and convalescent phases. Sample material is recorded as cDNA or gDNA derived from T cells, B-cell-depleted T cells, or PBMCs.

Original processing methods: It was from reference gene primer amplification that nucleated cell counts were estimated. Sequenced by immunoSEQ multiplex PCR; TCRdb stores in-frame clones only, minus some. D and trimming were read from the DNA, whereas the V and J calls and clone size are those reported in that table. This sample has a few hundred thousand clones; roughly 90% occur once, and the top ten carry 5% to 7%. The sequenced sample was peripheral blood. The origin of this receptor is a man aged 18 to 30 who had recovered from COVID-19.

The CDR3: CASSHGLKKDTF. The CDR3 bases are TGTGCCAGCAGCCACGGACTAAAGAAGGACACCTTC. The chain employs TRBV6-2 or TRBV6-3 and TRBJ1-2; D is undetermined. CDR1 is MNHEY, CDR2 SVGEGT, per germline. This CDR3 contains 12 residues. V gave up 6 bases and J gave up 12 bases, with 17 bases separating them.